The next 15 T cell receptor beta chains were all read from a single sample in a study of blood T cell repertoires in COVID-19. TCRdb keeps only in-frame clones here, not all; method: immunoSEQ multiplex PCR. The sample holds tens of thousands of clones, roughly nine tenths seen once. The source material was peripheral blood. These receptors all come from a middle-aged man with acute or convalescent COVID-19.

The chain has TRBV4-3 and TRBJ1-5; 8 nucleotides agree with TRBD1. With 3 bases clipped from V and 2 bases from J, the junction kept 3 bases outside the gene matches. Germline values: CDR1 LGHNA, CDR2 YSLEER. This CDR3 is 15 amino acids long. The CDR3 DNA reads as TGCGCCAGCAGCCAGGACAGGGACGGCAATCAGCCCCAGCATTTT. Translated, it gives CASSQDRDGNQPQHF.

In this sample, this clone turned up many times. The chain has TRBV28 and TRBJ1-2; no definite D call. CDR3 length: 14 amino acids. Trimming took off 5 bases at V and 4 bases at J, with 14 bases between the two ends. Germline V gene lookup returns CDR1 MDHEN and CDR2 SYDVKM. The CDR3 coding sequence is TGTGCCAGCAGTACAACGGGAGCCTTCTATGGCTACACCTTC. This gives the protein CASSTTGAFYGYTF.

This chain joins TRBV4-2 and TRBJ2-5, with a possible D match to TRBD1 (7 bases). V was pared by 1 base and J by 5 bases, with 23 bases between. This CDR3 region has 18 residues. Germline V gene lookup returns CDR1 LGHNA and CDR2 YNFKEQ. In DNA, the CDR3 is TGTGCCAGCAGCCAAGCCTTTGGGCAGGGGGGACCTCGGGAGACCCAGTACTTC. Translation gives CASSQAFGQGGPRETQYF.

This clone was seen a handful of times. This rearrangement joins TRBV11-2 to TRBJ2-7; no firm D call. This CDR3 spans 14 amino acids. CDR1 is SGHAT, CDR2 FQNNGV, per germline. With 3 bases removed from V and 6 bases from J, the gap between germline ends came to 15 bases. The CDR3 sequence is CASSLVDTASEQYV. The CDR3 region has the DNA TGTGCCAGCAGCTTGGTCGACACCGCCAGCGAGCAGTACGTC.

This sequence joins TRBV5-1 and TRBJ1-1; weak D call: TRBD1 (5 bases). Between the trimmed V and J ends, which lost 4 bases and 0 bases, there was a span of 13 bases. CDR3 length equals 15 residues. Germline V gives CDR1 SGHRS, CDR2 YFSETQ. CDR3 nucleotides: TGCGCCAGCAGCAATCCCCAGGGATTGAACACTGAAGCTTTCTTT. It is translated as CASSNPQGLNTEAFF.

The chain uses TRBV5-1 and TRBJ2-3, with D perhaps TRBD2 (6 bases). Germline V gene data show CDR1 as SGHRS and CDR2 as YFSETQ. V was shortened by 1 base and J by 4 bases, with 13 bases between the two germline ends. This CDR3 comprises 15 residues. The CDR3 loop is CASSLRLASADTQYF. In DNA, the CDR3 is TGCGCCAGCAGCTTGCGGCTAGCGAGCGCAGATACGCAGTATTTT.

This clone was detected only once. The genes are TRBV29-1 and TRBJ1-2, with D uncertain. With 4 bases removed from V and 6 bases from J, the gap between germline ends came to 15 bases. Germline V gives CDR1 SQVTM, CDR2 ANQGSEA. The CDR3 consists of 13 residues. The CDR3 sequence: CSVVNSKGHGYTF. In DNA form, the CDR3 reads TGCAGCGTTGTTAACAGTAAAGGCCATGGCTACACCTTC.

The J gene is TRBJ1-1, the V gene TRBV2, with TRBD1 as a possible D gene (6 bases). V lost 4 bases and J 0 bases, leaving 9 bases between the germline ends. The germline CDR1 and CDR2 sequences are SNHLY and FYNNEI. The CDR3 totals 14 residues. CDR3 loop: CASSGGQLNTEAFF. The CDR3 region has the DNA TGTGCCAGCAGTGGAGGACAGCTGAACACTGAAGCTTTCTTT.

This clone was observed a single time. The chain combines TRBV6-4 with TRBJ2-3; D is possibly TRBD2 (6 bases). Germline values: CDR1 MRHNA, CDR2 SNTAGT. This CDR3 has 15 residues. V was cut by 4 bases and J by 6 bases, with 17 bases left in between. DNA for the CDR3: TGTGCCAGCAGTGCCCGGGACTCCGGGCGGGATACGCAGTATTTT. It codes for CASSARDSGRDTQYF.

This clone appeared once. The CDR3 DNA sequence: TGTGCCAGTAGTATCGGAGGGGAGAATCAGCCCCAGCATTTT. Encoded protein: CASSIGGENQPQHF. The chain joins TRBV19 to TRBJ1-5, with a possible D match to TRBD1 (5 bases). CDR3 length: 14 residues. The V end lost 3 bases, the J end lost 4 bases, and 10 bases lay between the germline ends. Germline CDR1 LNHDA, CDR2 SQIVND (reference sequence). Variable domain in full (rest from reference TRBV19 and TRBJ1-5): DGGITQSPKYLFRKEGQNVTLSCEQNLNHDAMYWYRQDPGQGLRLIYYSQIVNDFQKGDIAEGYSVSREKKESFPLTVTSAQKNPTAFYLCASSIGGENQPQHFGDGTRLSIL.

This chain links TRBV4-1 with TRBJ1-4; possible D gene TRBD1, 5 bases. Germline V gives CDR1 MGHRA, CDR2 YSYEKL. Trimming left V 4 bases short and J 5 bases short, with 8 bases between. This CDR3 comprises 13 residues. The CDR3 sequence: CASSRGLNEKLFF. Written as DNA, the CDR3 is TGCGCCAGCAGCCGGGGACTGAATGAAAAACTGTTTTTT.

CDR3 nucleotides: TGTGCCAGCAGTGAATATAGGGCAGGGGGCGCTGGGTATAGCAATCAGCCCCAGCATTTT. This translates into CASSEYRAGGAGYSNQPQHF. V is TRBV6-1 and J is TRBJ1-5, with 8 nucleotides matching TRBD1. V shed 2 bases and J 0 bases; nucleotides not matched to a gene: 15. The length of the CDR3 is 20 residues. CDR1 is MNHNS and CDR2 is SASEGT in the germline V gene.

The chain uses TRBV18 and TRBJ2-1; D possibly corresponds to TRBD1 (5 bases). Deletions cut 3 bases from V and 7 bases from J, with 19 bases between. The germline CDR1 and CDR2 sequences are KGHSH and LQKENI. The CDR3 length is 16 residues. The CDR3 coding sequence is TGTGCCAGCTCACCCCAGGGTCCCATAGGGTCGAATGAGCAGTTCTTC. Its protein is CASSPQGPIGSNEQFF.

Here the CDR3 reads CASRGYRDGVEKLFF. In nucleotides, the CDR3 is TGTGCCAGCAGGGGCTACAGGGATGGGGTCGAAAAACTGTTTTTT. V is TRBV6-5 and J is TRBJ1-4; TRBD1 is a possible D gene (6 bases). With 6 bases removed from V and 8 bases from J, the gap between germline ends came to 19 bases. The CDR3 covers 15 residues. Germline V gene data show CDR1 as MNHEY and CDR2 as SVGAGI.

This chain joins TRBV18 and TRBJ1-1; possible D gene TRBD1, 5 bases. Between the trimmed V and J ends, which lost 5 bases and 0 bases, there was a span of 7 bases. The germline V gene encodes CDR1 KGHSH and CDR2 LQKENI. The CDR3 has 13 residues. The CDR3 DNA is TGTGCCAGCTCAGAGGACATGAACACTGAAGCTTTCTTT. Translated, it gives CASSEDMNTEAFF. Combining the CDR3 with reference TRBV18 and TRBJ1-1 gives the whole variable domain NAGVMQNPRHLVRRRGQEARLRCSPMKGHSHVYWYRQLPEEGLKFMVYLQKENIIDESGMPKERFSAEFPKEGPSILRIQQVVRGDSAAYFCASSEDMNTEAFFGQGTRLTVV.